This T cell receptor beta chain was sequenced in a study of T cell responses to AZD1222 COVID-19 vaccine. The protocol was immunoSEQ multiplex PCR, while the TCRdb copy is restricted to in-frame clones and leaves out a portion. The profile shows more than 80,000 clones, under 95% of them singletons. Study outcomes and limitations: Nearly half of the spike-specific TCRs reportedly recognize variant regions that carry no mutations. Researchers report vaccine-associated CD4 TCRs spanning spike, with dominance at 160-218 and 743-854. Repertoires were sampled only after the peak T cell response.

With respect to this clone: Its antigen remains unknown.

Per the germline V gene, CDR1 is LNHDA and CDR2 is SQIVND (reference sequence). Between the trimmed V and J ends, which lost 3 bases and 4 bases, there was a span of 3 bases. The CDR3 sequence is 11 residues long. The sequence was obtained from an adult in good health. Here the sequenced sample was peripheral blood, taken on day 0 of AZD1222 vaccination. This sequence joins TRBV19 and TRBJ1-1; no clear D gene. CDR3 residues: CASSMITEAFF. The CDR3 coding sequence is TGTGCCAGTAGTATGATCACTGAAGCTTTCTTT.